Below are 29 T cell receptor beta chains sequenced from a single sample in a study of regulatory T cells in long-lasting Graves disease. According to the study, TCR beta libraries were built with iRepertoire HTBI primers and CDR3-region Arm-PCR. Each CDR3 protein gets one entry after TCRdb re-called the multiplex PCR reads with MiXCR. Counted here are some 420,000 distinct CDR3 sequences, roughly 22% occurring once; the ten biggest clones make up around 12%. Time point described: persistent/refractory GD, antithyroid drugs over 5 years with positive TRAb. TCR sequences were obtained from RNA taken from PBMCs. Sequenced here: peripheral blood mononuclear cells (PBMCs), sampled when the disease was refractory, from a patient treated with antithyroid drugs. These receptors were taken from a female donor with Graves disease.

This clonotype was recorded once. V gene TRBV7-6 combines with J gene TRBJ2-5; D ambiguous. Looked up from germline, CDR1 is SGHVS and CDR2 is FNYEAQ. Trimming stripped 7 bases from V and 2 bases from J, with 14 bases between. This CDR3 is 14 amino acids long. This chain's CDR3 is CASTPRNRQETQYF. The CDR3 nucleotides are TGTGCCAGCACTCCCCGGAATCGGCAAGAGACCCAGTACTTC.

The chain couples TRBV3-1 to TRBJ1-1; D gene unclear. The V and J ends lost 5 bases and 7 bases respectively, with 11 bases between them. The CDR3 consists of 12 residues. Per the germline V gene, CDR1 is LGHDT and CDR2 is YNNKEL (reference sequence). The CDR3 sequence is CASSSNFSEAFF. The CDR3 nucleotides read TGTGCCAGCAGCTCCAACTTTAGTGAAGCTTTCTTT. Using reference TRBV3-1 and TRBJ1-1 for the parts outside the CDR3, the full variable domain is DTAVSQTPKYLVTQMGNDKSIKCEQNLGHDTMYWYKQDSKKFLKIMFSYNNKELIINETVPNRFSPKSPDKAHLNLHINSLELGDSAVYFCASSSNFSEAFFGQGTRLTVV.

A word on this clonotype: This may be a read error, as it is one base from a much larger clone. The chain uses TRBV7-2 and TRBJ1-5; TRBD1 aligns across 7 bases. CDR3 length equals 15 residues. V trimming: 5 bases; J trimming: 0 bases; junction bases outside the gene matches: 4. Germline V lookup: CDR1 SGHTA, CDR2 FQGNSA. The CDR3 DNA sequence: TGTGCCAGCAGCATCGGGACAGTTAGCAATCAGCCCCAGCATTTT. Protein sequence: CASSIGTVSNQPQHF.

This clonotype occurred many times. The chain uses TRBV29-1 and TRBJ2-4; 7 bases are shared with TRBD1. This CDR3 has 14 amino acids. V gave up 6 bases and J gave up 9 bases; unmatched junction bases: 14. CDR1 SQVTM and CDR2 ANQGSEA come from the germline V gene. CDR3 amino acids: CSVLQGSAVGIQYF. The CDR3 DNA sequence: TGCAGCGTGCTACAGGGGTCCGCGGTCGGCATTCAGTACTTC.

This clonotype was seen at least ten times. The chain combines TRBV7-8 with TRBJ1-1; D not resolved. CDR3 length: 13 amino acids. CDR1 and CDR2 from the germline V gene are SGHVS and FQNEAQ. V gave up 5 bases and J gave up 1 base, with 8 bases separating them. The CDR3 is CASSQTRNTEAFF. The CDR3 DNA reads TGTGCCAGCAGCCAGACAAGGAACACTGAAGCTTTCTTT.

This clonotype was recorded many times. The chain is built from TRBV7-2 and TRBJ1-1, with D maybe TRBD1 (6 bases). V lost 0 bases to trimming and J lost 6 bases, with 8 bases between them. The CDR3 is 13 residues long. CDR1 is SGHTA, CDR2 FQGNSA, per germline. CDR3 sequence (DNA): TGTGCCAGCAGCTTAGCTTCAGGGGCTGAAGCTTTCTTT. This translates into CASSLASGAEAFF. The whole variable domain, remainder taken from reference TRBV7-2 and TRBJ1-1, is GAGVSQSPSNKVTEKGKDVELRCDPISGHTALYWYRQSLGQGLEFLIYFQGNSAPDKSGLPSDRFSAERTGGSVSTLTIQRTQQEDSAVYLCASSLASGAEAFFGQGTRLTVV.

This clonotype has at least ten counts. The chain is built from TRBV12-3 or TRBV12-4 and TRBJ2-5, with D hard to call. The CDR3 covers 14 residues. V dropped 3 bases and J dropped 0 bases, with 8 bases sitting between them. The CDR3: CASSFSVNQETQYF. As DNA, the CDR3 is TGTGCCAGCAGTTTTTCAGTAAACCAAGAGACCCAGTACTTC.

This clonotype was seen many times. The CDR3 nucleotides are TGTGCCAGCAGTTTCCTAGGGCAGAGCAATCAGCCCCAGCATTTT. Translating it yields CASSFLGQSNQPQHF. The J gene is TRBJ1-5, the V gene TRBV28; no firm D call. The CDR3 is made up of 15 amino acids. CDR1 MDHEN and CDR2 SYDVKM come from the germline V gene. Trimming removed 3 bases from V and 1 base from J, with 10 bases in between.

This clonotype was counted only a few times. The V gene is TRBV20-1, the J gene TRBJ1-1, with a weak D call TRBD1 (6 bases). Germline lookup yields CDR1 DFQATT and CDR2 SNEGSKA (reference sequence). Between the trimmed V and J ends, which lost 5 bases and 4 bases, there was a span of 11 bases. The CDR3 length is 12 residues. The DNA for the CDR3 is TGCAGTGCTTCAGGGGTAGCCACTGAAGCTTTCTTT. Residues: CSASGVATEAFF.

As regards this clonotype: Since a much larger clone is just one base distant, this may be a read error. This sequence joins TRBV7-2 and TRBJ1-1; no reliable D call. This CDR3 spans 14 amino acids. V was cut by 4 bases and J by 1 base, with 10 bases left in between. CDR1 is SGHTA and CDR2 is FQGNSA in the germline V gene. The CDR3 is CTSSSIIKNTEAFF. Written as DNA, the CDR3 is TGTACCAGCAGCTCCATTATAAAGAACACTGAAGCTTTCTTT. The full variable domain, completed using reference TRBV7-2 and TRBJ1-1, is GAGVSQSPSNKVTEKGKDVELRCDPISGHTALYWYRQSLGQGLEFLIYFQGNSAPDKSGLPSDRFSAERTGGSVSTLTIQRTQQEDSAVYLCTSSSIIKNTEAFFGQGTRLTVV.

The chain carries TRBV7-8 and TRBJ2-7; 15 nucleotides align to TRBD2. Looked up from germline, CDR1 is SGHVS and CDR2 is FQNEAQ. This CDR3 has 17 amino acids. Trimming cost V 5 bases and J 3 bases; bases outside gene matches: 8. CDR3 nucleotide sequence: TGTGCCAGCAGCCCGGGGGGACTAGCGGGGGGAATCTACGAGCAGTACTTC. Encoded protein: CASSPGGLAGGIYEQYF.

This clonotype occurred many times. As DNA, the CDR3 is TGTGCCAGCAGTTTCGGCAGGGCCCCAGAGACCCAGTACTTC. This gives the protein CASSFGRAPETQYF. The genes are TRBV28 and TRBJ2-5, with D possibly matching TRBD1 (5 bases). CDR1 and CDR2 from the germline V gene are MDHEN and SYDVKM. This CDR3 region has 14 residues. V lost 3 bases, J lost 4 bases, and 12 bases lay in between.

The rearrangement links TRBV19 to TRBJ2-7; 8 bases match TRBD2. V shed 7 bases and J 5 bases; nucleotides not matched to a gene: 10. Germline CDR1 is LNHDA and CDR2 is SQIVND (reference sequence). The CDR3 totals 14 residues. CDR3 sequence (DNA): TGTGCCAGTAACCCAGCGGGAGCTCGGCACGAGCAGTACTTC. Its translation is CASNPAGARHEQYF.

This clonotype was seen ten or more times. This sequence joins TRBV20-1 and TRBJ1-6, with TRBD1 identical over 7 bases. From germline, CDR1 is DFQATT and CDR2 SNEGSKA (reference sequence). This CDR3 spans 13 amino acids. V gave up 6 bases and J gave up 7 bases; unmatched junction bases: 6. CDR3 region: CSASTGWNSPLHF. The CDR3 DNA follows: TGCAGTGCATCGACAGGGTGGAATTCACCCCTCCACTTT.

This clonotype was observed a few times. V and J are TRBV19 and TRBJ1-5; D ambiguous. CDR1 LNHDA and CDR2 SQIVND come from the germline V gene (reference sequence). The germline V and J ends were trimmed by 5 bases and 1 base, with 15 bases remaining between them. This CDR3 is built from 16 residues. In nucleotides, the CDR3 is TGTGCCAGTAGTTTTGGGTCCCGAGGGAGCAATCAGCCCCAGCATTTT. This encodes CASSFGSRGSNQPQHF. The complete variable domain, with remaining parts taken from reference TRBV19 and TRBJ1-5, reads DGGITQSPKYLFRKEGQNVTLSCEQNLNHDAMYWYRQDPGQGLRLIYYSQIVNDFQKGDIAEGYSVSREKKESFPLTVTSAQKNPTAFYLCASSFGSRGSNQPQHFGDGTRLSIL.

J is TRBJ1-2 and V is TRBV30; the match to TRBD1 covers 8 bases. The germline V gene encodes CDR1 GTSNPN and CDR2 SVGIG (reference sequence). The CDR3 is 15 residues long. V shed 2 bases and J 0 bases; nucleotides not matched to a gene: 5. CDR3 in DNA: TGTGCCTGGAGTCCTGACAGGGGCCCTAACTATGGCTACACCTTC. Encoded protein: CAWSPDRGPNYGYTF.

In this sample, this clonotype turned up many times. V usage is TRBV14 and J usage is TRBJ2-7; D not resolved. V was trimmed by 1 base and J by 2 bases, leaving 3 bases between them. Germline V gene sequence: CDR1 SGHDN, CDR2 FVKESK. The CDR3 totals 12 residues. CDR3 residues: CASSQVTYEQYF. CDR3 coding DNA: TGTGCCAGCAGCCAAGTCACCTACGAGCAGTACTTC.

This clonotype has just one count. This may arise from a read error, as a much more abundant clone is one base away. The J gene is TRBJ1-1, the V gene TRBV6-1; perhaps TRBD1 as D (6 bases). The germline CDR1 and CDR2 sequences are MNHNS and SASEGT. The CDR3 is made up of 14 amino acids. Between the trimmed V and J ends, which lost 6 bases and 3 bases, there was a span of 14 bases. CDR3 nucleotides: TGTGCCAGCAGGATACGCAAGGGGGACACTGAAGCTTTCTTT. Its protein is CASRIRKGDTEAFF.

The gene calls are TRBV7-2 and TRBJ2-7, with a possible D match to TRBD2 (7 bases). The CDR3 runs 16 residues. Between the trimmed V and J ends, which lost 5 bases and 6 bases, there was a span of 23 bases. Germline loops: CDR1 SGHTA, CDR2 FQGNSA. The CDR3 DNA sequence: TGTGCCAGCAGCCCCGGAAGCAGGAGAGGGGGGGGCGAGCAGTACTTC. Its translation is CASSPGSRRGGGEQYF.

This clonotype occurred a few times. J is TRBJ2-7 and V is TRBV5-1; TRBD2 agrees at 9 bases. The CDR3 has 15 residues. The V and J ends lost 3 bases and 3 bases, in that order; junction bases with no gene match: 7. The germline V gene encodes CDR1 SGHRS and CDR2 YFSETQ. CDR3 region: CASSSPTSGYYEQYF. The CDR3, as DNA: TGCGCCAGCAGCTCTCCGACTAGCGGATACTACGAGCAGTACTTC. The variable domain in full, with the rest retrieved from reference TRBV5-1 and TRBJ2-7, is KAGVTQTPRYLIKTRGQQVTLSCSPISGHRSVSWYQQTPGQGLQFLFEYFSETQRNKGNFPGRFSGRQFSNSRSEMNVSTLELGDSALYLCASSSPTSGYYEQYFGPGTRLTVT.

This rearrangement joins TRBV27 to TRBJ2-7, with 9 bases matching TRBD1. The CDR3 loop spans 14 amino acids. Per the germline V gene, CDR1 is MNHEY and CDR2 is SMNVEV (reference sequence). J gave up 5 bases and V 1 base, and 3 bases lay outside the gene matches. This CDR3 is CASSLLGQGNEQYF. In DNA, the CDR3 is TGTGCCAGCAGTTTATTGGGACAGGGCAACGAGCAGTACTTC.

This clonotype appeared many times. The chain combines TRBV28 with TRBJ2-7; a weak D match, TRBD1 (6 bases). Deletions cut 1 base from V and 5 bases from J, with 15 bases between. This CDR3 comprises 15 residues. The V gene's germline CDR1 is MDHEN and CDR2 SYDVKM. CDR3 residues: CASSLFQGMADEQYF. CDR3 nucleotides: TGTGCCAGCAGTTTATTTCAGGGGATGGCTGACGAGCAGTACTTC.

J is TRBJ2-7 and V is TRBV20-1; possibly TRBD2 for D (6 bases). Germline loops: CDR1 DFQATT, CDR2 SNEGSKA (reference sequence). The CDR3 is 14 residues long. V gave up 6 bases and J gave up 7 bases, with 22 bases separating them. The CDR3 DNA reads TGCAGTGCAGGCAGCGGCGGGGCCTACCGGGAGCAGTACTTC. Translating it yields CSAGSGGAYREQYF.

The chain uses TRBV7-3 and TRBJ2-1; the D gene is possibly TRBD1 (6 bases). The germline V and J ends were trimmed by 5 bases and 2 bases, with 13 bases remaining between them. Germline V lookup: CDR1 SGHTA, CDR2 FQGTGA. The CDR3 covers 15 residues. The CDR3 DNA sequence: TGTGCCAGCAGCCTCCGGACAGCAACCTACAATGAGCAGTTCTTC. Protein sequence: CASSLRTATYNEQFF. Full variable domain (outside the CDR3, taken from reference TRBV7-3 and TRBJ2-1): GAGVSQTPSNKVTEKGKYVELRCDPISGHTALYWYRQSLGQGPEFLIYFQGTGAADDSGLPNDRFFAVRPEGSVSTLKIQRTERGDSAVYLCASSLRTATYNEQFFGPGTRLTVL.

This clonotype showed up many times. The chain carries TRBV7-2 and TRBJ2-7; D assignment may be TRBD1 or TRBD2 (5 bases each). Per germline, CDR1 SGHTA and CDR2 FQGNSA. The CDR3 has 15 amino acids. The germline V and J ends were trimmed by 2 bases and 0 bases, with 11 bases remaining between them. This chain's CDR3 is CASSLTRDGSYEQYF. The CDR3 nucleotides read TGTGCCAGCAGCTTAACCCGGGACGGCTCCTACGAGCAGTACTTC.

This chain connects TRBV5-1 to TRBJ1-1, with a weak D call TRBD1 (6 bases). Germline V gives CDR1 SGHRS, CDR2 YFSETQ. The CDR3 is 15 amino acids. The germline V and J ends were trimmed by 2 bases and 4 bases, with 15 bases remaining between them. The CDR3 coding sequence is TGCGCCAGCAGCTTTGAGGGGGGAGGAATCACTGAAGCTTTCTTT. Translation gives CASSFEGGGITEAFF.

There are many counts of this clonotype. The CDR3 protein is CASSLMLAGAGETQYF. The CDR3 DNA reads TGTGCCAGCAGTTTAATGCTAGCGGGAGCCGGAGAGACCCAGTACTTC. The chain has TRBV12-3 or TRBV12-4 and TRBJ2-5; TRBD2 aligns across 10 bases. Trimming cost V 2 bases and J 4 bases; bases outside gene matches: 7. This CDR3 is built from 16 residues.

The chain employs TRBV2 and TRBJ1-6, with a possible D match to TRBD1 (5 bases). The germline CDR1 and CDR2 sequences are SNHLY and FYNNEI. The CDR3 spans 14 residues. V lost 6 bases and J 10 bases, leaving 16 bases between the germline ends. The CDR3 spells CASSSRGGTSPLHF. DNA of the CDR3: TGTGCCAGCAGCTCCCGTGGGGGGACCTCACCCCTCCACTTT.

In this sample, this clonotype turned up many times. This chain joins TRBV7-6 and TRBJ2-7; 9 bases are shared with TRBD2. Unmatched junction bases numbered 20, after V lost 6 bases and J lost 5 bases. From germline, CDR1 is SGHVS and CDR2 FNYEAQ. The CDR3 has 18 residues. CDR3 region: CASSSRPSLAGERNEQYF. DNA of the CDR3: TGTGCCAGCAGTTCCCGCCCTTCCTTAGCGGGAGAGCGGAACGAGCAGTACTTC.